Below, one TCR beta chain is given with its context. This clonotype was observed at least ten times. Its cognate antigen has yet to be identified. Per-base quality was not reported, and no clone a single base away is much larger than it. The data were obtained in a study of early T cells in non-severe SARS-CoV-2 infection (dated by TCRdb to the early 2020s). About the study as a whole: TCR sequencing used bulk RNA from unsorted whole blood, so alpha and beta chains could not be paired.

Overall study outcomes, separate from this receptor: VDJdb matching was skewed toward anti-spike CD8 responses and likely underestimated virus-specific expansions, missing private and CD4 specificities.

The protocol used for the library was 5' RACE. The run used a NextSeq 500. In the TCR library protocol, unique molecular identifiers were attached to individual cDNA molecules to correct for PCR bias and sequencing error. Sequencing covered both TCR alpha and beta chains, and within each sample the abundances of alpha and beta sequences were tightly co-correlated. Regarding the original processing steps: Decombinator V4 was used to annotate the V gene, J gene and CDR3 of the TCR sequences. Expanded TCRs were defined as changing significantly between any two time points under a Poisson model with p below 0.0001. TCR abundances were normalised to the total number of TCRs sequenced in each sample and reported as counts per million. TRAV1-2 paired with TRAJ12, TRAJ20 or TRAJ33 defined MAIT TCRs, while TRAV10 paired with TRAJ18 defined iNKT TCRs. VDJdb, accessed 1 November 2021, was searched for CMV, EBV and SARS-CoV-2 annotated TCRs, excluding TCRs annotated for multiple antigens. TCRdb trimmed the raw reads at Q25, called clones with MiXCR and kept productive beta chains. Identical CDR3 protein sequences are pooled into one entry, listed with their most common genes and DNA. These V and J calls rely on TCRdb rather than the paper's analysis. The sample table holds 65,000 to 75,000 distinct CDR3 sequences, of which roughly 4.6% were seen once. The ten biggest clones cover roughly 3.4% of the sample.

Measured from the cysteine to the phenylalanine, the CDR3 is 17 residues long. The entry retains the CDR3 DNA only, 51 bases that are in frame from base 1. Trimmed from V: 6 bases; trimmed from J: 0 bases; junction bases lacking a gene match: 8. The germline V gene gives CDR1 as ENHRY and CDR2 as SYGVKD. This was a case-control study nested in a cohort of healthcare workers in London, UK, who had nasopharyngeal swab PCR tests and blood samples taken every week. Healthcare workers were recruited between 23 and 31 March 2020, during the week of the UK lockdown, and were followed weekly for up to about 15 weeks.

Sequencing was performed on whole blood, taken at baseline. The receptor was derived from an adult who was a healthcare worker with PCR-confirmed SARS-CoV-2 infection or an uninfected control (not recorded which). The donor label of this sample is uncertain. The chain is made from TRBV10-3 and TRBJ2-3; TRBD1 fits 11 bases in the junction. The CDR3 region reads CAIRTGTGGSSTDTQYF. Read as DNA, the sequence is TGTGCCATCAGGACCGGGACAGGGGGTTCTAGCACAGATACGCAGTATTTT.